These T cell receptor beta chains were read from a single sample in a study of tumor-infiltrating lymphocytes in primary liver carcinoma. MiXCR, run by TCRdb on the multiplex PCR reads, gives a single entry per CDR3 protein. The repertoire includes roughly 120,000 distinct CDR3 sequences, 50% to 70% of them detected once, and around 9.7% sits in the top ten. Sequenced material: liver tumor tissue from sampling region 1. The origin of the receptors is an older woman with primary liver carcinoma and hepatitis B virus infection. CDR3s include the opening cysteine and the closing phenylalanine or tryptophan. D genes are given only for firm matches. A row's size may be missing; if present it is once, few, many or a size class.

>12|TRBJ2-5|-|-|TRBV5-1
CASTSRTETQYF
TGCGCCAGCACCTCTAGGACTGAGACCCAGTACTTC
>13|TRBJ2-7|many|TRBD2|TRBV6-6
CASTPSGMGEQYF
TGTGCCAGCACCCCTAGCGGGATGGGGGAGCAGTACTTC
>15|TRBJ2-2|-|TRBD2|TRBV29-1
CSVRRLAGVAGELSF
TGCAGCGTCCGCAGGCTAGCGGGAGTGGCCGGGGAGCTGTCTTTT
>15|TRBJ2-3|few|TRBD1|TRBV15
CATSSRTGEADTQYF
TGTGCCACCAGCAGTAGGACAGGGGAGGCAGATACGCAGTATTTT
>15|TRBJ1-5|-|-|TRBV5-6
CAISTIRGTNQPHHF
TGTGCCATCAGCACTATACGGGGCACCAATCAGCCCCATCATTTT
>15|TRBJ2-7|-|-|TRBV11-1
CAGSPRTVGLREQYF
TGTGCTGGCAGCCCTCGGACAGTAGGACTACGCGAGCAGTACTTC
>16|TRBJ2-3|-|TRBD1|TRBV4-1
CARSQTGRGPTGTEYF
TGCGCCAGAAGCCAAACGGGCAGGGGGCCTACAGGTACGGAGTATTTT
>18|TRBJ2-6|many|TRBD2|TRBV10-2
CASSEGSGRATGANVLTF
TGCGCCAGCAGTGAGGGTAGCGGGAGGGCCACTGGGGCCAACGTCCTGACTTTC
>13|TRBJ2-4|-|TRBD1|TRBV7-9
CASSPTGGRIQYF
TGTGCCAGCAGCCCGACAGGGGGCCGAATTCAGTACTTC
>13|TRBJ2-5|-|TRBD2|TRBV29-1
CSVNSGSRETQYF
TGCAGCGTTAACAGCGGGAGCCGAGAGACCCAGTACTTC
>14|TRBJ2-1|few|-|TRBV6-2/TRBV6-3
CASMGLGGGDEQFF
TGTGCCAGCATGGGGCTAGGGGGGGGGGATGAGCAGTTCTTC
>19|TRBJ2-7|-|TRBD2|TRBV11-2
CASSSLGPGTSGRFYEQYF
TGTGCCAGCAGCTCCTTAGGGCCAGGAACTAGCGGGAGGTTCTACGAGCAGTACTTC
>17|TRBJ1-1|-|-|TRBV11-1
CASSLVGTGAVNTEAFF
TGTGCCAGCAGCTTAGTGGGGACGGGAGCGGTGAACACTGAAGCTTTCTTT
>11|TRBJ1-1|many|-|TRBV29-1
CSVDPEASAFF
TGCAGCGTTGACCCAGAGGCTAGTGCTTTCTTT
>16|TRBJ2-1|-|TRBD1|TRBV28
CASSFGTGRVGNEQFF
TGTGCCAGCAGTTTTGGGACAGGGAGGGTCGGCAATGAGCAGTTCTTC
>16|TRBJ2-7|-|-|TRBV5-6
CASSSKTGLALLQQYF
TGTGCCAGCAGCTCAAAAACGGGTTTGGCACTCCTACAGCAGTACTTC
>14|TRBJ2-5|many|TRBD1|TRBV6-6
CASSGGQGRGTQYF
TGTGCCAGCAGTGGCGGACAGGGTCGGGGGACCCAGTACTTC
>14|TRBJ2-2|many|-|TRBV12-3/TRBV12-4
CASSGFRNTGELFF
TGTGCCAGCAGCGGCTTTCGGAACACCGGGGAGCTGTTTTTT
>15|TRBJ2-1|-|-|TRBV20-1
CSAKNGIDSYNEQFF
TGCAGTGCTAAGAACGGGATCGACAGCTACAATGAGCAGTTCTTC
>16|TRBJ2-7|once|-|TRBV11-2
CASSLASGAGGYVQYF
TGTGCCAGCAGCTTAGCATCGGGGGCAGGAGGCTACGTGCAGTATTTC
>15|TRBJ2-1|-|TRBD2|TRBV7-3
CASSLTVAGGDEQFF
TGTGCCAGCAGCTTAACGGTAGCGGGAGGGGATGAGCAGTTCTTC
>14|TRBJ2-1|-|TRBD1|TRBV28
CASDPVGQGVWQFF
TGTGCCAGCGACCCGGTTGGGCAGGGGGTTTGGCAGTTCTTC
>17|TRBJ2-2|many|TRBD2|TRBV12-3/TRBV12-4
CASSLSWSSGKDGELFF
TGTGCCAGCAGTTTATCGTGGAGTAGCGGGAAGGACGGGGAGCTGTTTTTT
>11|TRBJ1-2|-|-|TRBV6-5
CASGSGYGCTF
TGTGCCAGCGGATCTGGCTATGGCTGCACCTTC
>13|TRBJ1-1|many|TRBD1|TRBV5-4
CASRNQGALEAFF
TGTGCCAGCAGAAATCAGGGGGCACTTGAAGCTTTCTTT
>13|TRBJ2-7|-|-|TRBV11-2
CASDLEILGEQYF
TGTGCCAGTGACTTAGAGATCTTAGGGGAGCAGTACTTC
>15|TRBJ1-5|-|-|TRBV6-2/TRBV6-3
CASSYDSIFNQSQHF
TGTGCCAGCAGTTACGACAGTATCTTCAATCAGTCCCAGCATTTT
>14|TRBJ2-7|once|TRBD2|TRBV6-5
CARISGLAGGKQYF
TGTGCCAGGATCTCGGGACTAGCGGGAGGAAAGCAGTACTTC
>16|TRBJ1-1|few|TRBD1|TRBV28
CANSLSGQGTNTEAFF
TGTGCCAACAGTTTAAGTGGACAGGGGACGAACACTGAAGCTTTCTTT
>16|TRBJ2-2|-|-|TRBV7-9
CASSLTGFGEAGELFF
TGTGCCAGCAGCCTAACAGGCTTTGGGGAGGCTGGGGAGCTGTTTTTT
>15|TRBJ2-2|many|-|TRBV5-4
CASSTKQGTGGELFF
TGTGCCAGCAGCACAAAACAGGGAACGGGCGGGGAGCTGTTTTTT
>13|TRBJ1-5|-|-|TRBV29-1
CIVAWGWNQPQHF
TGCATCGTTGCATGGGGGTGGAATCAGCCCCAGCATTTT
>13|TRBJ1-2|many|-|TRBV4-1
CASYPGAGYGYTF
TGCGCCAGCTATCCAGGGGCCGGATATGGCTACACCTTC
>16|TRBJ2-1|many|TRBD1|TRBV4-1
CASSSRTGSSYNEQFF
TGCGCCAGCAGCTCCCGGACAGGGAGCTCCTACAATGAGCAGTTCTTC
>15|TRBJ1-1|once|-|TRBV6-2/TRBV6-3
CASSCRGFEVCWAFF
TGTGCCAGCAGTTGTCGAGGATTCGAGGTCTGCTGGGCTTTCTTT
>13|TRBJ1-2|once|-|TRBV29-1
CSAERQVNYGYTF
TGCAGCGCTGAAAGACAGGTTAACTATGGATACACCTTC
>16|TRBJ2-7|many|TRBD1|TRBV7-9
CASRIDSGTGVYEQYF
TGTGCCAGCAGAATTGACTCCGGGACAGGGGTATACGAGCAGTACTTC
>15|TRBJ2-1|-|TRBD2|TRBV6-5
CASRQAGVWYNEQFF
TGTGCCAGCAGACAAGCGGGAGTGTGGTACAATGAGCAGTTCTTC
>12|TRBJ2-1|-|-|TRBV5-1
CANSRERSEQFF
TGCGCCAACAGCCGGGAAAGAAGTGAGCAGTTCTTC
>16|TRBJ2-1|few|-|TRBV21-1
CASSKAEGLANNEQFF
TGTGCCAGCAGCAAAGCCGAGGGACTAGCCAACAATGAGCAGTTCTTC